This T cell receptor beta chain derives from a study of identical twins. TCRdb fed the 5' RACE reads into MiXCR, producing one record per CDR3 protein. The sample holds 500,000 to 700,000 distinct CDR3 sequences, roughly 7.2% seen once. Whole-study findings and limits: Low generation-probability sequences were in excess among twin-shared out-of-frame alpha sequences. Researchers caution that invariant MAIT and iNKT cells could partly confound zero-insertion analyses.

Germline CDR1 and CDR2: LNHNV and YYDKDF (reference sequence). Trimming removed 0 bases from V and 3 bases from J; junction bases left unmatched: 3. The CDR3 consists of 16 residues. This clonotype was seen repeatedly, ten times or more. Its antigen is unidentified. The data also belong to a second study, concerning yellow fever vaccine responses in identical twins. That report adds: The authors reported partly convergent, partly personalized vaccine responses in identical twins.

This clonotype was sampled from a young woman in good health. The chain couples TRBV15 to TRBJ2-3, with TRBD2 matching 10 bases. Sequenced sample: PBMCs. This CDR3 is CATSRDSGRSTDTQYF. The CDR3, as DNA: TGTGCCACCAGCAGAGATAGCGGGAGGTCAACAGATACGCAGTATTTT.